These 19 T cell receptor beta chains were sequenced from one sample in a study of naive and memory T cell subsets. The beta constant-region primer was an equimolar mix of two oligonucleotides covering TRBC1 and TRBC2. MiXCR was run by TCRdb on the UMI-ligation and nested PCR reads, yielding one entry per CDR3 protein. The table includes approximately 140,000 distinct CDR3 sequences, over 15% detected once. Material: naive CD4+ T cells from blood. The receptors were sampled from a human donor in good health.

This clonotype was seen repeatedly, ten times or more. The J gene is TRBJ2-2, the V gene TRBV28; D remains ambiguous. Germline V CDR1 and CDR2: MDHEN, SYDVKM. Trimming left V 1 base short and J 8 bases short, with 5 bases between. This CDR3 spans 12 amino acids. CDR3 coding DNA: TGTGCCAGCAGTTTATCGACAGGGGAGCTGTTTTTT. Translated, it gives CASSLSTGELFF.

This clonotype has at least ten counts. The genes are TRBV10-3 and TRBJ2-1; D not certain. CDR3 length: 15 amino acids. The germline V gene encodes CDR1 ENHRY and CDR2 SYGVKD. With 5 bases removed from V and 2 bases from J, the gap between germline ends came to 13 bases. The CDR3 loop reads CAISPTGPTYNEQFF. The CDR3 bases are TGTGCCATCAGTCCCACCGGGCCAACCTACAATGAGCAGTTCTTC.

The rearrangement uses TRBV10-3 and TRBJ2-3; D tentatively reads TRBD1 or TRBD2 (5 bases each). This CDR3 has 14 amino acids. The V end lost 7 bases, the J end lost 2 bases, and 13 bases lay between the germline ends. Germline V gene sequence: CDR1 ENHRY, CDR2 SYGVKD. The CDR3 reads CAITWGLNTDTQYF. The CDR3 nucleotides are TGTGCCATCACGTGGGGGTTAAACACAGATACGCAGTATTTT.

This chain links TRBV27 with TRBJ1-6; 10 nucleotides agree with TRBD1. Trimming took 1 base from V and 14 from J; bases not matched to a gene: 11. The length of the CDR3 is 16 residues. Looked up from germline, CDR1 is MNHEY and CDR2 is SMNVEV (reference sequence). The DNA of the CDR3 is TGTGCCAGCAGTTTATGGACCGGGACAGGGGAATTCACCCTCCACTTT. It translates to CASSLWTGTGEFTLHF.

CDR3 sequence (DNA): TGCAGTGCTAGAGAGGGTTGGCAGTCTAATTCACCCCTCCACTTT. Amino acid sequence: CSAREGWQSNSPLHF. The chain carries TRBV20-1 and TRBJ1-6, with no clear D. This CDR3 region has 15 residues. V lost 0 bases, J lost 6 bases, and 12 bases lay in between. Germline CDR1 and CDR2: DFQATT and SNEGSKA (reference sequence).

The chain is built from TRBV11-1 and TRBJ2-3, with TRBD1 identical over 7 bases. Per germline, CDR1 SGHAT and CDR2 FQDESV (reference sequence). V dropped 3 bases and J dropped 3; count of bases not matched to a gene: 12. The length of the CDR3 is 17 residues. CDR3 sequence: CASSFRPRQGLTDTQYF. The DNA of the CDR3 is TGTGCCAGCAGCTTCCGCCCACGACAGGGCTTAACAGATACGCAGTATTTT.

Only a few counts were recorded for this clonotype. The J gene is TRBJ2-7, the V gene TRBV28; D is unclear. V gave up 3 bases and J gave up 3 bases, with 12 bases separating them. The germline CDR1 and CDR2 sequences are MDHEN and SYDVKM. The CDR3 runs 14 residues. The CDR3 spells CASSFPPRLYEQYF. CDR3 bases: TGTGCCAGCAGTTTCCCCCCCCGGCTCTACGAGCAGTACTTC.

The V call is TRBV6-5, the J call TRBJ2-2, with D uncertain. The CDR3 covers 16 residues. V lost 2 bases, J lost 1 base, and 11 bases lay in between. CDR1 and CDR2 (germline): MNHEY, SVGAGI. In nucleotides, the CDR3 is TGTGCCAGCAGTTACCCAGCTACCCAGAACACCGGGGAGCTGTTTTTT. This encodes CASSYPATQNTGELFF.

The J gene is TRBJ2-3, the V gene TRBV25-1; D might be TRBD2 (6 bases). Germline CDR1 MGHDK, CDR2 SYGVNS. This CDR3 is built from 14 residues. V was shortened by 6 bases and J by 3 bases, with 13 bases between the two germline ends. CDR3 residues: CASRAGGVTDTQYF. The CDR3 DNA follows: TGTGCCAGCAGAGCTGGAGGGGTAACAGATACGCAGTATTTT. Full variable domain (remainder filled in from reference TRBV25-1 and TRBJ2-3): EADIYQTPRYLVIGTGKKITLECSQTMGHDKMYWYQQDPGMELHLIHYSYGVNSTEKGDLSSESTVSRIRTEHFPLTLESARPSHTSQYLCASRAGGVTDTQYFGPGTRLTVL.

This clonotype was counted many times. The chain couples TRBV12-3 or TRBV12-4 to TRBJ2-1; 8 bases agree with TRBD2. CDR3 length: 15 amino acids. V dropped 5 bases and J dropped 4; count of bases not matched to a gene: 7. CDR3 bases: TGTGCCAGCAGTCCGAGCGGGGGAAGTTACAATGAGCAGTTCTTC. Translated, it gives CASSPSGGSYNEQFF.

The chain couples TRBV6-5 to TRBJ2-6; maybe TRBD1 (6 bases). Per the germline V gene, CDR1 is MNHEY and CDR2 is SVGAGI. This CDR3 has 19 residues. Trimming removed 7 bases at V and 2 bases at J, with 24 bases between. CDR3 sequence: CASKQPSEQGLAGANVLTF. The CDR3 DNA sequence: TGTGCCAGCAAGCAACCATCAGAACAGGGTCTCGCTGGGGCCAACGTCCTGACTTTC.

This clonotype occurred a few times. This sequence joins TRBV29-1 and TRBJ2-1; a weak D match, TRBD1 (6 bases). The CDR3 contains 12 residues. Trimming pared 6 bases from V and 7 bases from J, leaving 13 bases between. Germline V CDR1 and CDR2: SQVTM, ANQGSEA. The CDR3: CSVHRAVNEQFF. CDR3 DNA: TGCAGCGTCCACAGGGCAGTAAATGAGCAGTTCTTC.

This clonotype was counted only a few times. The chain has TRBV12-3 or TRBV12-4 and TRBJ2-5; D gene uncertain. V was cut by 3 bases and J by 7 bases, with 6 bases left in between. The CDR3 runs 11 residues. CDR3 sequence: CASSFLGTQYF. Here the CDR3 DNA reads TGTGCCAGCAGTTTTCTGGGGACCCAGTACTTC.

This chain joins TRBV7-9 and TRBJ1-2, with TRBD1 as a possible D gene (6 bases). Trimming cost V 5 bases and J 8 bases, with 24 bases left between them. The CDR3 length is 16 residues. The germline V gene encodes CDR1 SEHNR and CDR2 FQNEAQ (reference sequence). In DNA form, the CDR3 reads TGTGCCAGCAGCCCACAGGGAAGGAGCGTCGGTCGAGGCTACACCTTC. Translation: CASSPQGRSVGRGYTF.

This clonotype was counted ten times or more. A junction end diverges from the germline sequence, so it may reflect a read error. CDR3 sequence: CASSSGDHLPLF. Written as DNA, the CDR3 is TGTGCCAGCAGTTCCGGGGACCACCTGCCCCTTTTT. The V gene is TRBV28, the J gene TRBJ2-3; D could derive from TRBD1 or TRBD2 (5 bases each). CDR1 is MDHEN, CDR2 SYDVKM, per germline. The CDR3 contains 12 residues.

V and J are TRBV6-6 and TRBJ2-5, with D tentatively TRBD2 (5 bases). The CDR3 has 14 amino acids. CDR1 is MNHNY, CDR2 SVGAGI, per germline (reference sequence). Trimming shortened V by 2 bases and J by 5 bases, and 12 bases separated the two germline ends. CDR3 nucleotide sequence: TGTGCCAGCAGTTACGCAACCAGAGGGGAGACCCAGTACTTC. Amino acid sequence: CASSYATRGETQYF.

V usage is TRBV20-1 and J usage is TRBJ2-7, with TRBD2 matching over 12 bases. CDR1 and CDR2 from the germline V gene are DFQATT and SNEGSKA (reference sequence). With V trimmed by 1 base and J by 4 bases, 5 bases remained unmatched. The CDR3 extends over 15 amino acids. For the CDR3, the DNA is TGCAGTGCTAGAGCCGGACTAGCGGGACGGTACGAGCAGTACTTC. Protein: CSARAGLAGRYEQYF.

The rearrangement links TRBV6-1 to TRBJ1-2; D gene uncertain. The CDR3 runs to 15 residues. Trimming stripped 2 bases from V and 8 bases from J, with 18 bases between. Germline V CDR1 and CDR2: MNHNS, SASEGT. The DNA of the CDR3 is TGTGCCAGCAGTGAAAGCGGCTTGGCCCCCTGGGGCTACACCTTC. Translation: CASSESGLAPWGYTF.

This clonotype turned up a few times. This chain links TRBV5-1 with TRBJ2-1; no clear D. The CDR3 is made up of 12 amino acids. The V end was cut by 2 bases, the J end by 7 bases, with 7 bases between. The germline gives CDR1 SGHRS, CDR2 YFSETQ. The CDR3 sequence: CASSFGVNEQFF. DNA for the CDR3: TGCGCCAGCAGCTTTGGGGTAAATGAGCAGTTCTTC.